The clone carrying this T cell receptor beta chain was detected many times. The cDNA came from 5'RACE with 10-nucleotide random UMIs. TCRdb passed the 5' RACE reads through MiXCR, listing each CDR3 protein once. The sample consists of tens of thousands of distinct CDR3 sequences, approximately 2.4% of them appearing once. This sample was included in a study of neurological immune-mediated disorders. Across the whole study: For the 35 or so multiple sclerosis patients, the disease was relapsing-remitting in around 31 and secondary progressive in 3.

The CDR3 is made up of 13 amino acids. Germline lookup yields CDR1 MDHEN and CDR2 SYDVKM. Trimming took 6 bases from V and 5 from J, leaving 11 bases between them. The receptor comes from a woman aged 30 to 39 with multiple sclerosis. This chain joins TRBV28 and TRBJ1-5, with D possibly being TRBD1 (5 bases). The source material was PBMCs. CDR3 region: CASRGVVDQPQHF. Here the CDR3 DNA reads TGTGCCAGCAGGGGGGTCGTGGATCAGCCCCAGCATTTT. The full variable domain, with the rest looked up from reference TRBV28 and TRBJ1-5, is DVKVTQSSRYLVKRTGEKVFLECVQDMDHENMFWYRQDPGLGLRLIYFSYDVKMKEKGDIPEGYSVSREKKERFSLILESASTNQTSMYLCASRGVVDQPQHFGDGTRLSIL.